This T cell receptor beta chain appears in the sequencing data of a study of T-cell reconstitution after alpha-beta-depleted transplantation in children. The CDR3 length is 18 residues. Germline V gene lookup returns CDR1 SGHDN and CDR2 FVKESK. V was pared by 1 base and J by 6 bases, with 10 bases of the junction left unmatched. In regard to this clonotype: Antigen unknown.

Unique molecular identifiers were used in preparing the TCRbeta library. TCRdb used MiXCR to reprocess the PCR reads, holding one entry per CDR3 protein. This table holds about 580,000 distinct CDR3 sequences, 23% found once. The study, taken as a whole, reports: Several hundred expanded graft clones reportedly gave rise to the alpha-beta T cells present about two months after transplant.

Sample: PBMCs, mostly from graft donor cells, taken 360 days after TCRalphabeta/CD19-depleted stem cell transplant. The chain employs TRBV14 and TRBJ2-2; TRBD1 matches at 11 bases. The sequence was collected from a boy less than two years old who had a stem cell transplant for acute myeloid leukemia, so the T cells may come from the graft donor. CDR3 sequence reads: CASSQVPPGQGAPGELFF. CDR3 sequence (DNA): TGTGCCAGCAGCCAAGTCCCCCCCGGACAGGGGGCGCCCGGGGAGCTGTTTTTT.